The source of this TCR beta chain is a study of T cell responses to AZD1222 COVID-19 vaccine. The method was immunoSEQ multiplex PCR; TCRdb's version includes in-frame clones alone and lacks a portion of them. Here the sample spans approximately 30,000 clones, approximately 78% being singletons. Trimming pared 6 bases from V and 1 base from J, leaving 15 bases between. The CDR3 runs 15 residues. Germline V CDR1 and CDR2: MDHEN, SYDVKM. The TCR comes from an adult who received the AZD1222 COVID-19 vaccine. Sequences were derived from peripheral blood, sampled 28 days after the second AZD1222 dose. V and J are TRBV28 and TRBJ1-2, with D possibly TRBD1 on 6 matching bases. CDR3 sequence: CASSRGTPLNYGYTF. The CDR3 DNA follows: TGTGCCAGCAGCCGAGGGACACCTCTTAACTATGGCTACACCTTC.